One T cell receptor (beta chain) is described in this entry. Its antigen is currently not known. Base qualities are missing; no much larger clone stands one base away. TCRbeta CDR3 regions were amplified from genomic DNA by means of the immunoSEQ Assay, a bias-controlled multiplex PCR. On the study's bioinformatics: Within the assay, amplification of reference gene primers was used to estimate how many nucleated cells each sample contained. Sequence reads were collapsed and filtered to measure the absolute abundance of every unique TCRbeta CDR3 rearrangement. For each sample, productive Simpson clonality was calculated by taking the square root of Simpson's diversity index across productive rearrangements. The source is immuneACCESS, and TCRdb retained only in-frame sequences with V and J called. Part of the clones is not carried over; for the studies checked, unresolved V genes explain less than half of this, and the remainder is unexplained. For V, J and clone size, that table is used; D and trimming come from the DNA. This sample lists under 200,000 clones; more than 75% were detected once. The ten largest clones capture approximately 5% of the sample.

Relative to germline, V is missing 2 bases and J is missing 5 bases, with 9 bases of the junction outside any gene match. Including cysteine and phenylalanine, the CDR3 has 15 amino acids. Only the CDR3 portion is preserved as DNA: 45 bases, with reading frame beginning at the first base. The CDR1 and CDR2 encoded by the germline V gene are MNHEY and SVGAGI. The sample originates from a study of blood T cell repertoires in COVID-19 (TCRdb year 2020). At the level of the whole study: Samples from collaborators originated in the United States, Italy and Spain and spanned both the acute and convalescent phases of COVID-19. Where HLA class I and class II types were available, the types were taken from metadata supplied by the sample provider, not from assay-based typing. The repertoires were made available in a free public database intended to serve as a resource for research on the immune response to SARS-CoV-2. The material from the prospective study consisted of cDNA or gDNA derived from T cells, B-cell-depleted T cells, or PBMCs. The dataset comprised deeply sampled blood TCRbeta repertoires from subjects exposed to, actively infected with, or recovered from COVID-19. The sample metadata nearly always contained a de-identified subject ID, COVID-19 status, age in years and sex. The samples were drawn from two sources: the first 160 participants of the ongoing ImmuneRACE study, and about 1,300 subjects contributed by 6 global collaborators. Overall study results and their limits: How much clinical and demographic metadata was included differed by source and by participant, and the metadata was provided uncurated.

Enrolling through a virtual design, the prospective study's participants ranged in age from roughly 18 to 89 years and lived across roughly 24 United States geographic areas. In the prospective study, participants were assigned to cohorts based on the clinical history participants reported in a screening survey and a study questionnaire. Each participant in the prospective study had whole blood, serum and a nasopharyngeal or oropharyngeal swab collected by mobile phlebotomists. Additional blood draws and questionnaires over an approximately two-month period could optionally be provided by prospective study participants. Before DNA extraction, blood samples from the prospective study were shipped at room temperature or frozen.

The rearrangement joined TRBV6-5 to TRBJ2-7, and TRBD1 matches 7 of the central bases. Sequences were obtained from PBMCs or T cells enriched from blood (not recorded which). The sequence was obtained from a man in his forties with acute COVID-19. The CDR3 reads as follows: CASSYRGPDRDEQYF. The sequenced DNA: TGTGCCAGCAGTTACCGGGGTCCCGACAGGGACGAGCAGTACTTC.